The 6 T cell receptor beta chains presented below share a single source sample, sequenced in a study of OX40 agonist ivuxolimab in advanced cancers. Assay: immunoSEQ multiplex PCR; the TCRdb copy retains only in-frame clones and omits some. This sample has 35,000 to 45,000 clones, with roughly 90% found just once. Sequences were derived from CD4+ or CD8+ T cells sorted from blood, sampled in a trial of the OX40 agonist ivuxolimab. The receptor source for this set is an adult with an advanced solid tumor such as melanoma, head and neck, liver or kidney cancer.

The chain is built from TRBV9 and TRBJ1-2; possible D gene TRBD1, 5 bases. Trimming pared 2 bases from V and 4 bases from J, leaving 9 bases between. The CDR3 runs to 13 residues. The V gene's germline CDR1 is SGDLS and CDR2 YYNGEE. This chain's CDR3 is CASSVGGAYGYTF. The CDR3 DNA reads TGTGCCAGCAGCGTCGGAGGGGCCTATGGCTACACCTTC.

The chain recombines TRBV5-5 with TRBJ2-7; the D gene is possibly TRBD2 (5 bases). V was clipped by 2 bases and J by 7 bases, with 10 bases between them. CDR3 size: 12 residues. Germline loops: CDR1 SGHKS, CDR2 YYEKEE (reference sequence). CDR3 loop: CASSLSEAEQYF. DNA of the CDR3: TGTGCCAGCAGCTTATCGGAGGCGGAGCAGTACTTC.

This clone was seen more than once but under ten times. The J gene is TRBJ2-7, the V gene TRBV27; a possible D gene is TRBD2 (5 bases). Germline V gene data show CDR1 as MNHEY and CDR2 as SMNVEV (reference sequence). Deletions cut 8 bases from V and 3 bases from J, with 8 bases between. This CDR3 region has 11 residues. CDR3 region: CASAGGYEQYF. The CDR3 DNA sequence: TGTGCCAGCGCAGGAGGCTACGAGCAGTACTTC.

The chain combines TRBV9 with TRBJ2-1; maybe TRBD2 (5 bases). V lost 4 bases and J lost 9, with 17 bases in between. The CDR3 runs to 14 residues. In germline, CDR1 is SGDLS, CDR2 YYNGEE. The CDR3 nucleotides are TGTGCCAGCAGCCCGGGGAGAAACTCCTTTGAGCAGTTCTTC. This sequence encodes CASSPGRNSFEQFF.

The CDR3 DNA follows: TGTGCCAGCAGTGATTACAGGGGGAAAAGTTCGGATCAGCCCCAGCATTTT. This codes for CASSDYRGKSSDQPQHF. The chain carries TRBV2 and TRBJ1-5; 8 nucleotides line up with TRBD1. The CDR3 consists of 17 residues. V lost 3 bases, J lost 5 bases, and 12 bases stayed unmatched. CDR1 is SNHLY, CDR2 FYNNEI, per germline.

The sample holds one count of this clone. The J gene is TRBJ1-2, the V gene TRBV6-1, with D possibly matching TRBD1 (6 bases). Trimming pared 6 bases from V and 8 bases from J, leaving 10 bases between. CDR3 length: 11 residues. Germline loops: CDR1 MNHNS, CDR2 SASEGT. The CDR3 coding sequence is TGTGCCAGCAGGTCAGGGGCCGGCTACACCTTC. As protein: CASRSGAGYTF.